These 2 T cell receptor beta chains came from one sample sequenced in a study of blood T cell repertoires in COVID-19. Sequencing was performed with immunoSEQ multiplex PCR; in TCRdb, only in-frame clones are kept and a portion is missing. The repertoire holds some 240,000 clones, with roughly four fifths as singletons. The sequenced sample consisted of peripheral blood. These receptors were collected from a woman aged 70-85 years with COVID-19, enrolled during active disease.

The chain employs TRBV7-3 and TRBJ2-3; 7 bases agree with TRBD2. This CDR3 spans 15 amino acids. The trim removed 5 bases at V and 0 bases at J, leaving 5 bases unmatched. Germline V lookup: CDR1 SGHTA, CDR2 FQGTGA. CDR3 nucleotides: TGTGCCAGCAGCCGAGCGGGGATGAGCACAGATACGCAGTATTTT. Protein: CASSRAGMSTDTQYF.

This clone was observed a handful of times. This sequence joins TRBV2 and TRBJ1-4; D is unresolved. The CDR3 runs to 13 residues. Trimming shortened V by 3 bases and J by 13 bases, and 15 bases separated the two germline ends. Germline V gives CDR1 SNHLY, CDR2 FYNNEI. In nucleotides, the CDR3 is TGTGCCAGCAGTGACCAGTCTCAGTTGTTACTGTTTTTT. The encoded protein is CASSDQSQLLLFF.